These T cell receptor beta chains were read from a single sample in a study of spatial heterogeneity in lung cancer. Each CDR3 protein is one row after TCRdb ran MiXCR on the 5' RACE reads. Of 20,000 to 25,000 distinct CDR3 sequences listed, 4.6% are singletons. Material: PBMCs, obtained at surgery. The receptors were gathered from a male donor with early-stage non-small cell lung cancer. Both conserved end residues are part of each CDR3. Fields, in order: clone size, J gene, V gene, D gene, CDR3 protein, CDR3 DNA. A D gene is named only where the DNA matches it firmly. Not every row has a clone size; where given, it reads once, few, many or a size class.

clone size: many
J gene: TRBJ2-6
V gene: TRBV5-1
D gene: .
CDR3 protein: CASRVRISGANVLTF
CDR3 DNA: TGCGCCAGCAGGGTCAGGATCTCTGGGGCCAACGTCCTGACTTTC

clone size: many
J gene: TRBJ1-1
V gene: TRBV3-1
D gene: .
CDR3 protein: CASSQGRITEAFF
CDR3 DNA: TGTGCCAGCAGCCAAGGACGGATCACTGAAGCTTTCTTT

clone size: .
J gene: TRBJ2-3
V gene: TRBV6-2/TRBV6-3
D gene: .
CDR3 protein: CASISRATSPDTQYF
CDR3 DNA: TGTGCCAGCATTTCGAGGGCCACCAGCCCAGATACGCAGTATTTT

clone size: many
J gene: TRBJ2-2
V gene: TRBV20-1
D gene: TRBD2
CDR3 protein: CSARKASGGTGELFF
CDR3 DNA: TGCAGTGCTAGAAAGGCTAGCGGGGGCACCGGGGAGCTGTTTTTT

clone size: many
J gene: TRBJ1-4
V gene: TRBV5-1
D gene: .
CDR3 protein: CASSNTQLRNEKLFF
CDR3 DNA: TGCGCCAGCAGCAACACACAGTTGAGGAATGAAAAACTGTTTTTT

clone size: .
J gene: TRBJ2-5
V gene: TRBV28
D gene: TRBD2
CDR3 protein: CASSLLGSGGAETQYF
CDR3 DNA: TGTGCCAGCAGTTTGTTAGGTAGCGGGGGGGCGGAGACCCAGTACTTC

clone size: many
J gene: TRBJ1-2
V gene: TRBV4-3
D gene: .
CDR3 protein: CASSQRSSYGYTF
CDR3 DNA: TGCGCCAGCAGCCAACGATCATCTTATGGCTACACCTTC

clone size: many
J gene: TRBJ1-6
V gene: TRBV12-3/TRBV12-4
D gene: TRBD1
CDR3 protein: CASSSTGSSSPLHF
CDR3 DNA: TGTGCCAGCAGCTCGACAGGGTCTAGTTCACCCCTCCACTTT

clone size: medium-sized
J gene: TRBJ2-5
V gene: TRBV29-1
D gene: .
CDR3 protein: CSVGGGTQYF
CDR3 DNA: TGCAGCGTTGGAGGGGGGACCCAGTACTTC

clone size: many
J gene: TRBJ2-1
V gene: TRBV28
D gene: TRBD2
CDR3 protein: CASSSPSRTSVGNEQFF
CDR3 DNA: TGTGCCAGCAGTTCCCCCTCCAGGACTAGTGTCGGAAATGAGCAGTTCTTC

clone size: many
J gene: TRBJ2-1
V gene: TRBV6-6
D gene: TRBD1
CDR3 protein: CASSPSGGANNEQFF
CDR3 DNA: TGTGCCAGCAGTCCCTCAGGGGGCGCAAACAATGAGCAGTTCTTC

clone size: many
J gene: TRBJ2-3
V gene: TRBV7-2
D gene: TRBD2
CDR3 protein: CASSSRLADGDTQYF
CDR3 DNA: TGTGCCAGCAGCTCTCGGCTAGCGGACGGAGATACGCAGTATTTT

clone size: many
J gene: TRBJ1-6
V gene: TRBV23-1
D gene: .
CDR3 protein: CASSHPPPRGVQNSPLHF
CDR3 DNA: TGCGCCAGCAGTCATCCTCCCCCCCGAGGGGTCCAAAATTCACCCCTCCACTTT

clone size: few
J gene: TRBJ1-4
V gene: TRBV6-6
D gene: .
CDR3 protein: CASSPTAEKLFF
CDR3 DNA: TGTGCCAGCAGCCCCACCGCGGAAAAACTGTTTTTT